The count of the clone carrying this T cell receptor (beta chain) is one. Antigen unknown. 13 Jbeta primers and 60 Vbeta primers were used for the PCR. The authors' processing: Later reanalysis found around 74 million unique TCR beta chains, about 10 million of them shared. Generated by immunoSEQ multiplex PCR, the TCRdb table keeps only in-frame clones and is missing some. The V and J calls and clone size were taken over from that table, and D and trimming were inferred from the DNA. The top ten clones hold approximately 4% of a sample with 110,000 to 150,000 clones, around 79% of them seen once. The source of the sample is a study of cytomegalovirus exposure and HLA in healthy donors. With V trimmed by 5 bases and J by 5 bases, 9 bases remained unmatched. Germline CDR1 and CDR2: MRHNA and SNTAGT. The CDR3 runs to 15 residues. Study conclusions and caveats: 87-base-pair reads could not separate some V segments, including TRBV6-2 and TRBV6-3.

The chain recombines TRBV6-4 with TRBJ1-5, with 7 bases lining up with TRBD1. This clonotype originated in a male donor in good health and CMV-seronegative. Material for sequencing was PBMCs. This chain's CDR3 is CASSTGVQGDQPQHF. The CDR3 region has the DNA TGTGCCAGCAGTACAGGGGTGCAAGGTGATCAGCCCCAGCATTTT.